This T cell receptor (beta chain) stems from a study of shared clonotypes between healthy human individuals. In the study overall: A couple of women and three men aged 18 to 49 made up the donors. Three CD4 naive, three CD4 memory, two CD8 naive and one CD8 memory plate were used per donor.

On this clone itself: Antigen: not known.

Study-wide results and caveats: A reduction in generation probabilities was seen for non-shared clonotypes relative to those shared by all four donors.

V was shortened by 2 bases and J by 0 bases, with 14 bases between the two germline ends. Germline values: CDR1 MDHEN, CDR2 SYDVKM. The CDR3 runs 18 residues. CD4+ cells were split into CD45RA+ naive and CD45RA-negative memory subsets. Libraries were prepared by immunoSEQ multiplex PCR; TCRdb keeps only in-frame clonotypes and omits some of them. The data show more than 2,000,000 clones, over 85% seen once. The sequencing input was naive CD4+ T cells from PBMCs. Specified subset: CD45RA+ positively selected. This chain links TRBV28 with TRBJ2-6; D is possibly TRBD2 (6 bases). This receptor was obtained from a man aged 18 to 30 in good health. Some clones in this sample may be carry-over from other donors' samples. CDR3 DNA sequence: TGTGCCAGCAGTTTAGGAGGGGCCCTTCACTCTGGGGCCAACGTCCTGACTTTC. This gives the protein CASSLGGALHSGANVLTF.